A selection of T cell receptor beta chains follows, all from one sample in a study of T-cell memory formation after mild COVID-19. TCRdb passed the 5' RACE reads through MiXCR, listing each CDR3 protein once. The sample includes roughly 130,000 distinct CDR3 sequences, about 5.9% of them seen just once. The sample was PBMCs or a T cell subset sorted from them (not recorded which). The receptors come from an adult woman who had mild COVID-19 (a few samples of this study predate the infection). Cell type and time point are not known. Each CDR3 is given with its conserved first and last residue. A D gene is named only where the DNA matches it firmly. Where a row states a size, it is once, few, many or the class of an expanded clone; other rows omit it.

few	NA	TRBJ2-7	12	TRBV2	CASSGFPYEQYF	TGTGCCAGCAGTGGGTTCCCCTACGAGCAGTACTTC
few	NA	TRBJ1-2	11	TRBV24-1	CATSGPDGYTF	TGTGCCACCAGTGGTCCTGATGGCTACACCTTC
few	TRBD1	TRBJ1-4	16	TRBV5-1	CASSDATGVGDEKLFF	TGCGCCAGCAGCGACGCCACAGGGGTGGGCGATGAAAAACTGTTTTTT
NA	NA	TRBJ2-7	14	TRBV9	CASSVGDTLYEQYF	TGTGCCAGCAGCGTAGGGGACACCTTATACGAGCAGTACTTC
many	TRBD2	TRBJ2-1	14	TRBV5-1	CASSLPGRANEQFF	TGCGCCAGCAGCTTACCAGGGAGGGCGAATGAGCAGTTCTTC
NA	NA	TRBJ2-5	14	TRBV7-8	CASSLEGIQETQYF	TGTGCCAGCAGCTTAGAAGGGATACAAGAGACCCAGTACTTC
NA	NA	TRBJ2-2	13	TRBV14	CASSLQGAGELFF	TGTGCCAGCAGCCTACAGGGCGCCGGGGAGCTGTTTTTT
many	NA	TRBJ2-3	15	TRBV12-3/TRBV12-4	CASSFRGIGTDTQYF	TGTGCCAGCAGTTTTAGGGGGATCGGCACAGATACGCAGTATTTT
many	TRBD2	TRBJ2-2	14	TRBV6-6	CASSYGGDTGELFF	TGTGCCAGCAGTTACGGGGGGGACACCGGGGAGCTGTTTTTT
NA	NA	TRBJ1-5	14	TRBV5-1	CASSKDTSNQPQHF	TGCGCCAGCAGCAAGGATACAAGCAATCAGCCCCAGCATTTT
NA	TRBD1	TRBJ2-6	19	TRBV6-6	CASSSGTGLMGSGANVLTF	TGTGCCAGCAGTTCTGGGACAGGCTTAATGGGCTCTGGGGCCAACGTCCTGACTTTC
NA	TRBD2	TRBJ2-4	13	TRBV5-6	CASSPGLAPIQYF	TGTGCCAGCAGCCCCGGACTAGCCCCCATTCAGTACTTC
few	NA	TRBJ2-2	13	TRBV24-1	CATSDGVSGELFF	TGTGCCACCAGTGACGGGGTTTCGGGGGAGCTGTTTTTT
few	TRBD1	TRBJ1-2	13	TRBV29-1	CSVGQGGDYGYTF	TGCAGCGTTGGACAGGGGGGGGACTATGGCTACACCTTC
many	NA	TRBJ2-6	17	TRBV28	CASSTDFMIWGANVLTF	TGTGCCAGCAGCACCGACTTCATGATCTGGGGGGCCAACGTCCTGACTTTC
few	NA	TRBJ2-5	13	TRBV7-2	CASSLWSRETQYF	TGTGCCAGCAGCTTATGGTCGCGGGAGACCCAGTACTTC
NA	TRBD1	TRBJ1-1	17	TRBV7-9	CASSFAGGSQADTEAFF	TGTGCCAGCAGCTTTGCAGGGGGCAGTCAGGCAGACACTGAAGCTTTCTTT
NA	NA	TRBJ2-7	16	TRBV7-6	CASSFTPIGSSYEQYF	TGTGCCAGCAGCTTTACCCCAATCGGGAGTAGCTACGAGCAGTACTTC
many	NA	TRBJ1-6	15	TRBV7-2	CASSLNTGSNSPLHF	TGTGCCAGCAGCTTAAACACAGGGAGTAATTCACCCCTCCACTTT